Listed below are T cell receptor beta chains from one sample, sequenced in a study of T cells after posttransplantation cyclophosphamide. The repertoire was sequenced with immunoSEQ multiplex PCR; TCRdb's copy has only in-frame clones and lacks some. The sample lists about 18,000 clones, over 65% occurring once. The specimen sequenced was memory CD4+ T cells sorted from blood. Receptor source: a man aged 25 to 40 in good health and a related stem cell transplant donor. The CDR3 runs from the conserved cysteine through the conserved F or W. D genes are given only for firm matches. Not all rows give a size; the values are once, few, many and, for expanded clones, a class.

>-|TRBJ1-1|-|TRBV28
CASSFPVNTEAFF
TGTGCCAGCAGTTTCCCGGTGAACACTGAAGCTTTCTTT
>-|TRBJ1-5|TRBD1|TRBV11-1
CASSVGQGQPQHF
TGTGCCAGCAGCGTTGGACAGGGTCAGCCCCAGCATTTT
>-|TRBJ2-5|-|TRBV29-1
CSVDNGETQYF
TGCAGCGTTGATAACGGGGAGACCCAGTACTTC
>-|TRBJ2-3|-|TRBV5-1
CASSLDSGGDTQYF
TGCGCCAGCAGCTTGGACTCCGGGGGAGATACGCAGTATTTT
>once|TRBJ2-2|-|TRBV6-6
CASRVDTNTGELFF
TGTGCCAGCAGGGTGGACACGAACACCGGGGAGCTGTTTTTT
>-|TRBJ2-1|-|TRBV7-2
CASSPSSSYNEQFF
TGTGCCAGCAGCCCCTCCAGCTCCTACAATGAGCAGTTCTTC
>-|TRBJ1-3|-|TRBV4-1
CASSQFTGGLSGNTIYF
TGCGCCAGCAGCCAATTTACCGGGGGTCTCTCTGGAAACACCATATATTTT
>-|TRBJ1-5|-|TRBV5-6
CASSLGGRDGPQHF
TGTGCCAGCAGCTTGGGGGGCCGCGACGGGCCCCAGCATTTT
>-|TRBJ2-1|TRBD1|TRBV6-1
CASSEEGTGAYNEQFF
TGTGCCAGCAGTGAAGAAGGGACAGGGGCGTACAATGAGCAGTTCTTC
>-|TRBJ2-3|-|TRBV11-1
CASSLGTGTDTQYF
TGTGCCAGCAGCTTAGGTACGGGCACAGATACGCAGTATTTT
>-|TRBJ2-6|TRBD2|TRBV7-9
CASSLRVSGGPSGANVLTF
TGTGCCAGCAGCTTAAGGGTCAGCGGGGGGCCCTCTGGGGCCAACGTCCTGACTTTC
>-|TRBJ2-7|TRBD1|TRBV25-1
CASSHTGVYEQYF
TGTGCCAGCAGCCATACAGGGGTCTACGAGCAGTACTTC
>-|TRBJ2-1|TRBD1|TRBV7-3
CASSRTGQGSEQFF
TGTGCCAGCAGCAGGACGGGACAGGGAAGCGAGCAGTTCTTC
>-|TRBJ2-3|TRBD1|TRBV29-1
CSVEDWDRRGTDTQYF
TGCAGCGTTGAAGATTGGGACAGACGGGGCACAGATACGCAGTATTTT
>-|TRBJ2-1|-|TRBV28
CASSLWGGDYNEQFF
TGTGCCAGCAGTTTGTGGGGGGGCGATTACAATGAGCAGTTCTTC
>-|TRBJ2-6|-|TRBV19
CASREASSSGANVLTF
TGTGCCAGTAGAGAGGCATCCTCCTCTGGGGCCAACGTCCTGACTTTC
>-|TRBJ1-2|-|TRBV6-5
CASSSLGGRSVYGYTF
TGTGCCAGCAGTTCCCTAGGAGGGAGGTCAGTCTATGGCTACACCTTC
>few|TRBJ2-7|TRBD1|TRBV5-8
CASSLEWGQSSYEQYF
TGTGCCAGCAGCTTAGAGTGGGGACAGAGCTCCTACGAGCAGTACTTC
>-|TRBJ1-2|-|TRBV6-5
CASSYVLGSTAYAF
TGTGCCAGCAGTTATGTCCTCGGGTCGACCGCCTACGCCTTC
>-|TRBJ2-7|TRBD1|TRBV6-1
CASTGGTGTYEQYF
TGTGCCAGCACCGGGGGGACAGGGACCTACGAGCAGTACTTC
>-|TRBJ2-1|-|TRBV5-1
CASSYDSEQFF
TGCGCCAGCAGCTACGACAGTGAGCAGTTCTTC
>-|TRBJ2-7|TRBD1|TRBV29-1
CSVEDGSPDRNYEQYF
TGCAGCGTTGAAGATGGGTCGCCGGACAGGAACTACGAGCAGTACTTC
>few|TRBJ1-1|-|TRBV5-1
CASSTGQVNTEAFF
TGCGCCAGCAGCACCGGACAAGTGAACACTGAAGCTTTCTTT
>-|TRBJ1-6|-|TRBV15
CATSSSGAKALHF
TGTGCCACCAGCAGCTCAGGGGCTAAGGCCCTCCACTTT
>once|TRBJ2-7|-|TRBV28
CASSPPQAGSYEQYF
TGTGCCAGCAGTCCTCCCCAAGCAGGGTCCTACGAGCAGTACTTC
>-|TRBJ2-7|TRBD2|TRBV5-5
CASSPLGGGYYEQYF
TGTGCCAGCAGCCCACTCGGGGGGGGGTACTACGAGCAGTACTTC
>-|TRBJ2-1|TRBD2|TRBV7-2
CASSPQAGGSYNEQFF
TGTGCCAGCAGCCCACAAGCGGGGGGGTCCTACAATGAGCAGTTCTTC
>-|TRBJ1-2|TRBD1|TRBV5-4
CASSSTPDRNNYGYTF
TGTGCCAGCAGCTCTACACCGGACAGGAACAACTATGGCTACACCTTC
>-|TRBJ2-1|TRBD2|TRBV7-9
CASSFSGGREFF
TGTGCCAGCAGCTTCAGCGGGGGGAGGGAGTTCTTC
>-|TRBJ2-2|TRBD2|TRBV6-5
CASSSGGATGELFF
TGTGCCAGCAGTAGCGGGGGGGCGACCGGGGAGCTGTTTTTT
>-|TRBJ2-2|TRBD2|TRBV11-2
CASSPGGWERNTGELFF
TGTGCCAGCAGCCCGGGGGGTTGGGAGCGTAACACCGGGGAGCTGTTTTTT
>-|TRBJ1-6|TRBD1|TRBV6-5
CASRTGGNSPLHF
TGTGCCAGCAGGACAGGGGGGAATTCACCCCTCCACTTT
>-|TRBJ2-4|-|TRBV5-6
CASSLDQVGDIQYF
TGTGCCAGCAGCTTGGATCAGGTCGGGGACATTCAGTACTTC
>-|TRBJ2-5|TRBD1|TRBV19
CASSPGTDQETQYF
TGTGCCAGTAGTCCAGGGACAGACCAAGAGACCCAGTACTTC
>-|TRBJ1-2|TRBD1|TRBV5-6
CASTPTGATGYGYTF
TGTGCCAGCACCCCTACAGGGGCTACTGGCTATGGCTACACCTTC
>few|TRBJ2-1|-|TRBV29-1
CSVTPDSMHEQFF
TGCAGCGTGACCCCGGACAGTATGCATGAGCAGTTCTTC
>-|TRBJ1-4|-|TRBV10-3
CAISEKTGTNEKLFF
TGTGCCATCAGTGAAAAAACAGGGACTAATGAAAAACTGTTTTTT
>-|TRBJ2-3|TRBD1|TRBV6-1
CASTARTGVPDTQYF
TGTGCCAGCACCGCTCGTACAGGGGTCCCAGATACGCAGTATTTT
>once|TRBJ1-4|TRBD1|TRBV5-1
CASSLDRVNEKLFF
TGCGCCAGCAGTTTAGACAGGGTAAACGAAAAACTGTTTTTT
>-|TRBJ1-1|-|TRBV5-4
CASSSPTAEEAFF
TGTGCCAGCAGCTCCCCGACAGCTGAGGAAGCTTTCTTT
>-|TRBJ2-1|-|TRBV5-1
CASSLSRDTVDNEQFF
TGCGCCAGCAGCTTGTCCCGGGACACCGTGGACAATGAGCAGTTCTTC
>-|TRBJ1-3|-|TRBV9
CASSRGDYSGNTIYF
TGTGCCAGCAGCAGAGGGGACTACTCTGGAAACACCATATATTTT
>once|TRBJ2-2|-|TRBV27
CASSLPGRTGELFF
TGTGCCAGCAGTTTACCAGGGAGGACCGGGGAGCTGTTTTTT
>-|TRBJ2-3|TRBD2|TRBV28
CASSQGREDTQYF
TGTGCCAGCAGTCAAGGGAGGGAAGATACGCAGTATTTT
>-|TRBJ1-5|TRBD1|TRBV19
CASIGEQGAGNQPQHF
TGTGCCAGTATCGGAGAACAGGGGGCGGGCAATCAGCCCCAGCATTTT
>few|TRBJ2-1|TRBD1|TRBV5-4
CASSSWTGGDEQFF
TGTGCCAGCAGCTCATGGACAGGGGGCGATGAGCAGTTCTTC
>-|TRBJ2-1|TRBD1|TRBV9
CASSVGGQGAYNEQFF
TGTGCCAGCAGCGTAGGTGGGCAGGGGGCGTACAATGAGCAGTTCTTC
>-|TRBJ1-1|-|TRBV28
CASLRYSSGEAFF
TGTGCCAGTCTAAGATATTCCTCAGGGGAAGCTTTCTTT
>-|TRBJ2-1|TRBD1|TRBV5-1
CASSPRQGAANEQFF
TGCGCCAGCAGCCCACGACAGGGGGCTGCGAATGAGCAGTTCTTC